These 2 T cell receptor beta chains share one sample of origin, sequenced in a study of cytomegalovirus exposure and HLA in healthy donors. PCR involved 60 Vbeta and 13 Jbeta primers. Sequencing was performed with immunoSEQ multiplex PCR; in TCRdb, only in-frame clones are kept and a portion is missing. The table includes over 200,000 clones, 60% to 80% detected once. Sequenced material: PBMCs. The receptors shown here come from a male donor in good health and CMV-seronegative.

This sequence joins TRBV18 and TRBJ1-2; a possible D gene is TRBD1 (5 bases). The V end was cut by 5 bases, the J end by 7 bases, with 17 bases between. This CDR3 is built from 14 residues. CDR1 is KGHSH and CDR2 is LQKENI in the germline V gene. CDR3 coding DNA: TGTGCCAGCTCAAACGGGGGTCCCACCAGTGGCTACACCTTC. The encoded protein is CASSNGGPTSGYTF.

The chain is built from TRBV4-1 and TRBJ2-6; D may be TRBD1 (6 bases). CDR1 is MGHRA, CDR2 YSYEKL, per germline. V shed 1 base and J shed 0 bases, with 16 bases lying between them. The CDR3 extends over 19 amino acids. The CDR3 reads CASSQASRDTSSGANVLTF. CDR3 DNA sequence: TGCGCCAGCAGCCAAGCCTCCCGGGACACTTCCTCTGGGGCCAACGTCCTGACTTTC.